The 20 T cell receptor beta chains below come from one sample, sequenced in a study of shared clonotypes between healthy human individuals. Libraries were prepared by immunoSEQ multiplex PCR; TCRdb keeps only in-frame clonotypes and omits some of them. The sample includes around 1.9 million clones, just over 90% of them seen just once. CD8 cells regarded as naive lacked CD45RO, were positively chosen for CCR7, and omitted terminally differentiated effector memory CD45RA+ cells. The sample was naive CD8+ T cells from PBMCs. The receptor source for this set is a man between 18 and 35 years old in good health. Some clones in this sample may be carry-over from other donors' samples.

This chain uses TRBV7-3 with TRBJ2-7; 9 bases align to TRBD2. The CDR3 covers 15 residues. V dropped 5 bases and J dropped 0; count of bases not matched to a gene: 5. Per the germline V gene, CDR1 is SGHTA and CDR2 is FQGTGA. CDR3 sequence (DNA): TGTGCCAGCAGCCCACTAGCGGGTAGCTCCTACGAGCAGTACTTC. Residues: CASSPLAGSSYEQYF.

This CDR3 reads CASSESPSATTGELFF. The CDR3 nucleotides are TGCGCCAGCAGTGAGTCGCCGAGTGCGACCACCGGGGAGCTGTTTTTT. The chain combines TRBV10-1 with TRBJ2-2; D not certain. Trimming took 0 bases from V and 4 from J, leaving 12 bases between them. Germline V gene lookup returns CDR1 WNHNN and CDR2 SYGVQD (reference sequence). This CDR3 spans 16 amino acids.

The rearrangement uses TRBV7-3 and TRBJ2-1, with 7 positions matching TRBD2. Losses at the gene ends were 0 bases for V and 7 bases for J; bases not matched to a gene: 15. The CDR3 has 18 amino acids. Germline CDR1 and CDR2: SGHTA and FQGTGA. In nucleotides, the CDR3 is TGTGCCAGCAGCTTAACGGGGGAGGGCCGAAATCTGGGGAATGAGCAGTTCTTC. Amino acid sequence: CASSLTGEGRNLGNEQFF.

The genes are TRBV28 and TRBJ2-3; no clear D. Trimming took 4 bases from V and 6 from J, leaving 8 bases between them. Per germline, CDR1 MDHEN and CDR2 SYDVKM. The CDR3 is 12 residues long. This CDR3 reads CASSSPMDTQYF. DNA of the CDR3: TGTGCCAGCAGTTCCCCCATGGATACGCAGTATTTT.

A remark on this clone: The sample has other DNA sequences that encode this CDR3 too. V gene TRBV6-5 combines with J gene TRBJ1-5; no firm D call. In germline, CDR1 is MNHEY, CDR2 SVGAGI. The CDR3 has 14 residues. V was pared by 0 bases and J by 5 bases, with 8 bases between. The CDR3 sequence is CASSYSAGDQPQHF. The CDR3 bases are TGTGCCAGCAGTTACTCGGCGGGAGATCAGCCCCAGCATTTT.

The V call is TRBV7-9, the J call TRBJ1-4; 10 positions match TRBD1. Germline assignment: CDR1 SEHNR and CDR2 FQNEAQ (reference sequence). V lost 5 bases, J lost 6 bases, and 6 bases stayed unmatched. The CDR3 sequence is 15 residues long. The DNA of the CDR3 is TGTGCCAGCAGCCCACGGACAGGGGGGCATGAAAAACTGTTTTTT. Its translation: CASSPRTGGHEKLFF.

This clone showed up just a few times. This rearrangement joins TRBV30 to TRBJ1-1; D remains ambiguous. CDR1 is GTSNPN, CDR2 SVGIG, per germline (reference sequence). The CDR3 runs 13 residues. V lost 0 bases, J lost 6 bases, and 11 bases lay in between. CDR3 protein: CAWSVDLIPEAFF. The CDR3 DNA reads TGTGCCTGGAGTGTCGATTTAATCCCTGAAGCTTTCTTT. Full variable domain (outside the CDR3, taken from reference TRBV30 and TRBJ1-1): SQTIHQWPATLVQPVGSPLSLECTVEGTSNPNLYWYRQAAGRGLQLLFYSVGIGQISSEVPQNLSASRPQDRQFILSSKKLLLSDSGFYLCAWSVDLIPEAFFGQGTRLTVV.

The chain has TRBV7-9 and TRBJ2-7; TRBD2 might be the D (6 bases). CDR1 and CDR2 (germline): SEHNR, FQNEAQ (reference sequence). The CDR3 is made up of 15 amino acids. V was cut by 5 bases and J by 5 bases, with 19 bases left in between. The CDR3 here is CASSQRTGEPNEQYF. The DNA for the CDR3 is TGTGCCAGCAGCCAAAGGACGGGAGAGCCCAACGAGCAGTACTTC.

Remarks on this clone: Additional DNA sequences in this sample encode the identical CDR3. This chain links TRBV27 with TRBJ2-1; D call uncertain. The CDR3 has 13 residues. Germline lookup yields CDR1 MNHEY and CDR2 SMNVEV (reference sequence). V lost 2 bases, J lost 5 bases, and 7 bases lay in between. The CDR3 region is CASSLVAHNEQFF. The CDR3 DNA follows: TGTGCCAGCAGTTTAGTCGCTCACAATGAGCAGTTCTTC.

The chain uses TRBV7-2 and TRBJ1-1, with D tentatively TRBD1 (6 bases). V dropped 5 bases and J dropped 11 bases, with 18 bases sitting between them. Germline CDR1 and CDR2: SGHTA and FQGNSA. This CDR3 comprises 13 residues. The CDR3 reads CASSLPRGAEAFF. CDR3 in DNA: TGTGCCAGCAGCCTCCCTAGGGGGGCGGAGGCTTTCTTT.

V usage is TRBV10-3 and J usage is TRBJ2-7; no firm D call. In germline, CDR1 is ENHRY, CDR2 SYGVKD. CDR3 length: 14 residues. V dropped 3 bases and J dropped 2 bases, with 11 bases sitting between them. The CDR3 DNA sequence: TGTGCCATCAGTGAATCGGGCCCTGCCTACGAGCAGTACTTC. It specifies CAISESGPAYEQYF.

The chain recombines TRBV5-4 with TRBJ1-1; D gene ambiguous. The CDR3 consists of 13 residues. Germline V gives CDR1 SGHNT, CDR2 YYREEE (reference sequence). Between the trimmed V and J ends, which lost 2 bases and 6 bases, there was a span of 11 bases. CDR3 region: CASSFLGGAEAFF. CDR3 coding DNA: TGTGCCAGCAGCTTCCTGGGTGGGGCTGAAGCTTTCTTT.

In regard to this clone: Different DNA sequences within this sample yield the same CDR3. The rearrangement joins TRBV10-3 to TRBJ1-1; D gene ambiguous. Germline V gives CDR1 ENHRY, CDR2 SYGVKD. Trimming removed 8 bases at V and 0 bases at J, with 10 bases between. The CDR3 contains 13 residues. Written as DNA, the CDR3 is TGTGCCATCTCTGGCAGATTGAACACTGAAGCTTTCTTT. Translation gives CAISGRLNTEAFF.

J is TRBJ1-4 and V is TRBV25-1, with D perhaps TRBD1 (5 bases). Germline V gives CDR1 MGHDK, CDR2 SYGVNS. The V end was cut by 3 bases, the J end by 0 bases, with 8 bases between. The CDR3 loop spans 15 amino acids. The chain's CDR3 is CASSDYRTTNEKLFF. The CDR3 DNA sequence: TGTGCCAGCAGTGATTACAGGACAACTAATGAAAAACTGTTTTTT.

The chain couples TRBV27 to TRBJ2-7; 7 bases match TRBD2. Germline lookup yields CDR1 MNHEY and CDR2 SMNVEV (reference sequence). The CDR3 is 15 amino acids. V was clipped by 6 bases and J by 0 bases; unmatched bases: 8. CDR3 region: CASRGWRESSYEQYF. The CDR3 DNA is TGTGCCAGCAGGGGGTGGCGGGAGAGCTCCTACGAGCAGTACTTC.

The V gene is TRBV7-9, the J gene TRBJ2-1; TRBD2 is a possible D gene (5 bases). There are 15 residues in the CDR3. V lost 8 bases to trimming and J lost 3 bases, with 17 bases between them. Germline CDR1 is SEHNR and CDR2 is FQNEAQ (reference sequence). The CDR3 coding sequence is TGTGCCAGCGTGAACCAAGCGGAAAACTACAATGAGCAGTTCTTC. As protein: CASVNQAENYNEQFF.

A note on this clone: The sample holds other DNA sequences that translate to the same CDR3. The V call is TRBV9, the J call TRBJ2-7; D is unresolved. Between the trimmed V and J ends, which lost 0 bases and 2 bases, there was a span of 6 bases. Germline V gives CDR1 SGDLS, CDR2 YYNGEE. The CDR3 is 13 residues long. The CDR3 sequence is CASSVAGTYEQYF. The DNA for the CDR3 is TGTGCCAGCAGCGTAGCCGGTACCTACGAGCAGTACTTC.

Comments on this clone: Other DNA sequences of this sample code for an identical CDR3. V is TRBV11-2 and J is TRBJ2-7; TRBD2 aligns across 9 bases. Trimming removed 3 bases from V and 4 bases from J; junction bases left unmatched: 4. The CDR3 loop spans 14 amino acids. CDR1 and CDR2 (germline): SGHAT, FQNNGV. CDR3 nucleotides: TGTGCCAGCAGCTTTCTCGCGGGAGGGTACGAGCAGTACTTC. Translating it yields CASSFLAGGYEQYF.

The genes are TRBV7-9 and TRBJ1-5; D uncertain. Germline V gene sequence: CDR1 SEHNR, CDR2 FQNEAQ (reference sequence). The CDR3 runs to 15 residues. Deletions cut 5 bases from V and 1 base from J, with 12 bases between. In nucleotides, the CDR3 is TGTGCCAGCAGCCCTGACGGATCCAGCAATCAGCCCCAGCATTTT. Translated: CASSPDGSSNQPQHF. The full variable domain, completed using reference TRBV7-9 and TRBJ1-5, is DTGVSQNPRHKITKRGQNVTFRCDPISEHNRLYWYRQTLGQGPEFLTYFQNEAQLEKSRLLSDRFSAERPKGSFSTLEIQRTEQGDSAMYLCASSPDGSSNQPQHFGDGTRLSIL.

V usage is TRBV4-3 and J usage is TRBJ2-1; 8 positions agree with TRBD2. Germline assignment: CDR1 LGHNA and CDR2 YSLEER. The CDR3 spans 16 residues. After removal of 3 bases from V and 6 bases from J, the junction contained 10 bases not matched to a gene. CDR3 sequence: CASSHGSGSIGNEQFF. In nucleotides, the CDR3 is TGCGCCAGCAGCCACGGAAGCGGGAGCATCGGCAATGAGCAGTTCTTC.